The clone carrying this T cell receptor beta chain was counted only a few times. The antigen remains undetermined. These data belong to a study of T-cell memory formation after mild COVID-19. Using its own MiXCR run on the 5' RACE reads, TCRdb lists one record per CDR3 protein. The table has 140,000 to 150,000 distinct CDR3 sequences, roughly 24% seen once. Study-wide results and limits: CD4+ contracting clones were found mainly in CM and EM, and CD8+ ones in EMRA.

The V gene lost 5 bases and the J gene lost 3 bases, with 17 bases spanning the gap. In germline, CDR1 is SGHTA, CDR2 FQGNSA. This CDR3 spans 16 amino acids. The chain recombines TRBV7-2 with TRBJ1-5, with D possibly being TRBD1 (6 bases). The TCR comes from an adult woman who had mild COVID-19 (a few samples of this study predate the infection). Cell type and time point are not known. The source material was PBMCs or a T cell subset sorted from them (not recorded which). CDR3 amino acids: CASSQTVGTPNQPQHF. The CDR3 DNA sequence: TGTGCCAGCAGCCAAACGGTCGGGACACCCAATCAGCCCCAGCATTTT.